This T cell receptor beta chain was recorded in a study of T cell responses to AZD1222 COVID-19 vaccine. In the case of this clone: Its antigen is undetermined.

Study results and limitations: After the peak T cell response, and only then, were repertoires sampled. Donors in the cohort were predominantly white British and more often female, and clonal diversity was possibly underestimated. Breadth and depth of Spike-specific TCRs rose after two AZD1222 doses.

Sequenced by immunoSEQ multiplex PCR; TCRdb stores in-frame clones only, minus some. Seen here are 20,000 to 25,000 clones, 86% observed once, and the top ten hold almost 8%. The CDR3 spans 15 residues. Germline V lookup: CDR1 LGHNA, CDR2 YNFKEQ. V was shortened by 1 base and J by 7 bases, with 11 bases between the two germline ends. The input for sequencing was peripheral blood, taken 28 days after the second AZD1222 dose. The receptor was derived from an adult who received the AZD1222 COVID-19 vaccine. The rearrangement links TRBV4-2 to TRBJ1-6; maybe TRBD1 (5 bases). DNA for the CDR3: TGTGCCAGCAGCCAAGTGGACACCAAGAATTCACCCCTCCACTTT. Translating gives CASSQVDTKNSPLHF.